This T cell receptor (beta chain) stems from a study of T-cell reconstitution after alpha-beta-depleted transplantation in children. Unique molecular identifiers tagged the TCRbeta library. TCRdb re-called the PCR reads through MiXCR, storing one row per CDR3 protein. The data contain about 470,000 distinct CDR3 sequences, about 40% of them singletons. Of note for this clonotype: Its antigen remains unidentified.

The study, taken as a whole, reports: Counts and diversity of T cells one year after transplant came mostly from newly produced T cells. Day-60 TCRbeta diversity that was high in some patients was derived from surviving recipient T cells and thymic progenitors. There were reportedly several hundred expanded graft clones from which alpha-beta T cells came about two months after transplant.

This CDR3 is 13 amino acids long. The germline V and J ends were trimmed by 8 bases and 0 bases, with 11 bases remaining between them. The germline CDR1 and CDR2 sequences are SGHTA and FQGNSA. The TCR sequence derives from a girl between 2 and 10 years old with aplastic anemia, due to receive a stem cell transplant. V is TRBV7-2 and J is TRBJ2-7; D gene uncertain. This specimen was PBMCs, taken before TCRalphabeta/CD19-depleted stem cell transplant. CDR3 sequence (DNA): TGTGCCAGCCGGAACTCTCCCTCCTACGAGCAGTACTTC. Residues: CASRNSPSYEQYF. Full variable domain (outside the CDR3, taken from reference TRBV7-2 and TRBJ2-7): GAGVSQSPSNKVTEKGKDVELRCDPISGHTALYWYRQSLGQGLEFLIYFQGNSAPDKSGLPSDRFSAERTGGSVSTLTIQRTQQEDSAVYLCASRNSPSYEQYFGPGTRLTVT.